Below, 5 T cell receptor beta chains from the same sample are listed, as sequenced in a study of graft-versus-host responses after intestinal transplantation. Profiling relied on immunoSEQ multiplex PCR, and the TCRdb table lists in-frame clones only, not all of them. Here the sample spans 20,000 to 30,000 clones, 82% being singletons. These TCRs' antigens remain unknown. The sequences come from unstimulated CD4+ T cells sorted from spleen or lymph node cells, collected before intestinal transplant. These receptors were collected from a human donor who received an intestinal transplant.

The chain uses TRBV29-1 and TRBJ1-1, with TRBD1 identical over 7 bases. This CDR3 has 13 amino acids. Germline CDR1 is SQVTM and CDR2 is ANQGSEA. V dropped 6 bases and J dropped 5; count of bases not matched to a gene: 9. The chain's CDR3 is CSVKQGSSTEAFF. CDR3 nucleotides: TGCAGCGTAAAACAGGGGTCAAGTACTGAAGCTTTCTTT.

This clone was recorded only once. V and J are TRBV5-1 and TRBJ2-3; 7 nucleotides align to TRBD1. The germline CDR1 and CDR2 sequences are SGHRS and YFSETQ. V shed 0 bases, J shed 0 bases, and the junction held 7 bases outside the gene matches. The CDR3 has 17 amino acids. The CDR3 sequence: CASSLGEGGLSTDTQYF. For the CDR3, the DNA is TGCGCCAGCAGCTTGGGAGAAGGGGGCCTGAGCACAGATACGCAGTATTTT.

The chain employs TRBV10-2 and TRBJ1-1; tentative D call: TRBD1 (5 bases). The V gene lost 4 bases and the J gene lost 2 bases, with 11 bases spanning the gap. CDR3 length equals 14 residues. The germline V gene has CDR1 WSHSY and CDR2 SAAADI. The CDR3 DNA sequence: TGCGCCAGCAGTGTATACCAGGGAAACACTGAAGCTTTCTTT. This encodes CASSVYQGNTEAFF.

The V and J genes are TRBV6-6 and TRBJ2-7; D assignment may be TRBD1 or TRBD2 (6 bases each). Looked up from germline, CDR1 is MNHNY and CDR2 is SVGAGI (reference sequence). V shed 8 bases and J shed 3 bases, with 17 bases lying between them. The CDR3 length is 14 residues. CDR3 residues: CASSRGHPRYEQYF. The CDR3 DNA follows: TGTGCCAGCTCGCGGGGACACCCTCGCTACGAGCAGTACTTC.

V and J are TRBV7-3 and TRBJ2-5; 7 bases map to TRBD2. The CDR3 covers 15 residues. Germline V gene lookup returns CDR1 SGHTA and CDR2 FQGTGA. With 0 bases clipped from V and 0 bases from J, the junction kept 1 base outside the gene matches. CDR3 loop: CASSLTSGYQETQYF. The CDR3 nucleotides read TGTGCCAGCAGCTTAACTAGCGGGTACCAAGAGACCCAGTACTTC.